This record covers a single TCR beta chain. V was clipped by 2 bases and J by 2 bases, with 12 bases between them. The CDR3 spans 15 residues. Germline V gives CDR1 SEHNR, CDR2 FQNEAQ (reference sequence). The data originate from a study of long-term antiretroviral therapy in people with HIV. The assay, immunoSEQ v3.0, was run at survey level. Clones were read by immunoSEQ multiplex PCR, and TCRdb kept only the in-frame ones, dropping some. The sample yields 30,000 to 40,000 clones, around 79% seen once. Source: unsorted PBMCs, taken 1.9 years after starting antiretroviral therapy. The chain carries TRBV7-9 and TRBJ1-2, with a tentative D call TRBD1 (5 bases). The receptor was isolated from a man aged 18 to 29 with HIV. The DNA for the CDR3 is TGTGCCAGCAGCTTACGGGGCGACAAGAACTATGGCTACACCTTC. Its translation is CASSLRGDKNYGYTF. The entire variable domain, with the rest obtained from reference TRBV7-9 and TRBJ1-2, is as follows: DTGVSQNPRHKITKRGQNVTFRCDPISEHNRLYWYRQTLGQGPEFLTYFQNEAQLEKSRLLSDRFSAERPKGSFSTLEIQRTEQGDSAMYLCASSLRGDKNYGYTFGSGTRLTVV.